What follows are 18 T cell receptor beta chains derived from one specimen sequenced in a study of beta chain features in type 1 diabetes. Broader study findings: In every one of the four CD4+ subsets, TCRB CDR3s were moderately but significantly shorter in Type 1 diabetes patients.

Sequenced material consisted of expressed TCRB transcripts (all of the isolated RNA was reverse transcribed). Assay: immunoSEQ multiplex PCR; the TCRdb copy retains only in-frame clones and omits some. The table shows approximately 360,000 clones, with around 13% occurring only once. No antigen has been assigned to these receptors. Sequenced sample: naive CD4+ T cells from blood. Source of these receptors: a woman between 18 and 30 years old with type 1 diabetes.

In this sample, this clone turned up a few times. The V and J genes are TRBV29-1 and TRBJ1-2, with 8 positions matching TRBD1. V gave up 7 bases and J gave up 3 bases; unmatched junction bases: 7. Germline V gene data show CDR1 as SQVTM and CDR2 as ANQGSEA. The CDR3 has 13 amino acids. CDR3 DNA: TGCAGCGGCTCCGGGACAGGCGACTATGGCTACACCTTC. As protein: CSGSGTGDYGYTF.

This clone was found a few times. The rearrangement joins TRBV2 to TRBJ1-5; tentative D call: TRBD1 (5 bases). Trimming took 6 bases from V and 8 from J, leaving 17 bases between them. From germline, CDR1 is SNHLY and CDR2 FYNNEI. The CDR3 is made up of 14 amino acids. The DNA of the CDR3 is TGTGCCAGCAGCGGGGGGGACCCCCTAAAGCCCCAGCATTTT. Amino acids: CASSGGDPLKPQHF.

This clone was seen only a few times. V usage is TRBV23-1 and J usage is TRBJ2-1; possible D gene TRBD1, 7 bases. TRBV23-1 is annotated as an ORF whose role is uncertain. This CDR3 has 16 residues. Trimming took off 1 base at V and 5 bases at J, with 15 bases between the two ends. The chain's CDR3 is CASSQFRQGGHNEQFF. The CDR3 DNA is TGCGCCAGCAGTCAATTCCGACAGGGAGGACACAATGAGCAGTTCTTC.

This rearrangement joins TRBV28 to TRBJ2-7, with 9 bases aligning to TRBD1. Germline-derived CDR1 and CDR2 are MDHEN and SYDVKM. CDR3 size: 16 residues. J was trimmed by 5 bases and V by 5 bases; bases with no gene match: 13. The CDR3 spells CASSTGGAPGIDEQYF. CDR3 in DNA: TGTGCCAGCAGTACAGGGGGCGCGCCTGGAATCGACGAGCAGTACTTC. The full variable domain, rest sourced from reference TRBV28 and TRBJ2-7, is DVKVTQSSRYLVKRTGEKVFLECVQDMDHENMFWYRQDPGLGLRLIYFSYDVKMKEKGDIPEGYSVSREKKERFSLILESASTNQTSMYLCASSTGGAPGIDEQYFGPGTRLTVT.

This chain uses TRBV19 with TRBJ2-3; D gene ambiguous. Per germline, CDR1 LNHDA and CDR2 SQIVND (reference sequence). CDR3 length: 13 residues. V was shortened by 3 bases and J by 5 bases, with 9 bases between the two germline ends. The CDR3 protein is CASSIPPGDTQYF. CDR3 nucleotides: TGTGCCAGTAGTATCCCCCCGGGAGATACGCAGTATTTT.

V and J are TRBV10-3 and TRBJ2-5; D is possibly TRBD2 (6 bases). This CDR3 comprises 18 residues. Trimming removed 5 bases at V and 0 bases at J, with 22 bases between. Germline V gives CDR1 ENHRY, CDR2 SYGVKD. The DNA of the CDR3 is TGTGCCATCAGTACCGGGGCGGGAACGGATTGGTACCAAGAGACCCAGTACTTC. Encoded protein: CAISTGAGTDWYQETQYF.

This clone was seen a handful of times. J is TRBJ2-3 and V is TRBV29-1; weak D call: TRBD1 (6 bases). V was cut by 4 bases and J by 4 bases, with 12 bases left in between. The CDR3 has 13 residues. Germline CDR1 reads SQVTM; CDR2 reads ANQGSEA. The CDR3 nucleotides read TGCAGCGTTGGGGCTCCAGGGGCAGATACGCAGTATTTT. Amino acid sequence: CSVGAPGADTQYF.

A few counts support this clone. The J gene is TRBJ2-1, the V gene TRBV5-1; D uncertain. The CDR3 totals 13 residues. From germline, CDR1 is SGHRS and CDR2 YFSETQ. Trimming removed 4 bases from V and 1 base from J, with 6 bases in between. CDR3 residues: CASSPGSYNEQFF. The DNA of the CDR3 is TGCGCCAGCAGCCCAGGTTCCTACAATGAGCAGTTCTTC.

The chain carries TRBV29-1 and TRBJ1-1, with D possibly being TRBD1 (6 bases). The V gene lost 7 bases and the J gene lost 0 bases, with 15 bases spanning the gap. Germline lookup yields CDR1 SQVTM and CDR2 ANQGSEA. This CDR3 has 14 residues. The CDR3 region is CSARGQYMNTEAFF. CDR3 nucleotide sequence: TGCAGCGCCCGAGGACAGTACATGAACACTGAAGCTTTCTTT.

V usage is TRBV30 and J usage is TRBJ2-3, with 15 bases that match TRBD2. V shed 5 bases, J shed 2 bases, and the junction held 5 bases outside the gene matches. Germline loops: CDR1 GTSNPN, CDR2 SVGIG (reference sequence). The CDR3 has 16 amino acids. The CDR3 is CAWGGTSGRSTDTQYF. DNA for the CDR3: TGTGCCTGGGGAGGGACTAGCGGGAGGTCCACAGATACGCAGTATTTT.

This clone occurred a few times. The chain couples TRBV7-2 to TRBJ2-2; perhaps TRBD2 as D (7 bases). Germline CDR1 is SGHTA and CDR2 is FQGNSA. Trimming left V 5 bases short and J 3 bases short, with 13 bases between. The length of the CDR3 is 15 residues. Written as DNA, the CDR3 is TGTGCCAGCAGCGAGGGGGGGCCCGACACCGGGGAGCTGTTTTTT. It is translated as CASSEGGPDTGELFF.

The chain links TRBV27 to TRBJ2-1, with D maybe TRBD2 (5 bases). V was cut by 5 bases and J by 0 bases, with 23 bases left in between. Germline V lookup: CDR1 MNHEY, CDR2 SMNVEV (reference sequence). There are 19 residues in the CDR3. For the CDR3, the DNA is TGTGCCAGCAGTCCACGGGGTCTGCTCTCCTCTAGCTCCTACAATGAGCAGTTCTTC. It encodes CASSPRGLLSSSSYNEQFF.

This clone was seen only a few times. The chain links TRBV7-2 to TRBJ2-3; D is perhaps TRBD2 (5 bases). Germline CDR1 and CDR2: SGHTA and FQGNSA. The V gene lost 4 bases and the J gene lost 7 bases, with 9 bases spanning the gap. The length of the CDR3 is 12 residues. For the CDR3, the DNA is TGTGCCAGCAGCTCCTCGGGGAATACGCAGTATTTT. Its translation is CASSSSGNTQYF.

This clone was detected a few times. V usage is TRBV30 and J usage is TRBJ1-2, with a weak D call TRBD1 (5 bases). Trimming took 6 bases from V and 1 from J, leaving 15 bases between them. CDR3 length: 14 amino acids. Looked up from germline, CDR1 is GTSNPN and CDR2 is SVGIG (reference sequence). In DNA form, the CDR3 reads TGTGCCTGTCAAGTGACGGGGGGTAACTATGGCTACACCTTC. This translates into CACQVTGGNYGYTF.

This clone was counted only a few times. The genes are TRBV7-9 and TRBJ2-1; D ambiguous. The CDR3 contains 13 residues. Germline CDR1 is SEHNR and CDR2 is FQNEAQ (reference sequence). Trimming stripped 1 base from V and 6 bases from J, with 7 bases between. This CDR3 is CASSLEISNEQFF. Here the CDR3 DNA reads TGTGCCAGCAGCTTAGAAATCAGCAATGAGCAGTTCTTC.

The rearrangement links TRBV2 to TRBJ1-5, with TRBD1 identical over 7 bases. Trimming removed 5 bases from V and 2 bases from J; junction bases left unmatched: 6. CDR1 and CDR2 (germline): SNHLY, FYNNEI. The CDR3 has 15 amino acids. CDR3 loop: CASSRQGRGNQPQHF. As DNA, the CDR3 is TGTGCCAGCAGTCGACAGGGCCGGGGCAATCAGCCCCAGCATTTT.

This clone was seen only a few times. CDR3 in DNA: TGTGCCAGCAGCTTGTCGGGACAGATGGATGAAAAACTGTTTTTT. Its protein is CASSLSGQMDEKLFF. V gene TRBV5-6 combines with J gene TRBJ1-4, with 7 nucleotides matching TRBD1. The CDR3 contains 15 residues. Unmatched junction bases numbered 6, after V lost 1 base and J lost 6 bases. Germline V CDR1 and CDR2: SGHDT, YYEEEE.

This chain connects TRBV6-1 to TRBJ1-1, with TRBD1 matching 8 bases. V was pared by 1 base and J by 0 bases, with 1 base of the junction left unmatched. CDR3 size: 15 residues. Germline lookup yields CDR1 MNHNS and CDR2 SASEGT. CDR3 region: CASSEGDRLNTEAFF. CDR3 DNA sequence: TGTGCCAGCAGTGAAGGGGACAGGCTGAACACTGAAGCTTTCTTT.